Below, 6 T cell receptor beta chains from the same sample are listed, as sequenced in a study of cytomegalovirus exposure and HLA in healthy donors. Researchers ran the PCR with 60 Vbeta and 13 Jbeta primers. Repertoires were generated with immunoSEQ multiplex PCR, while TCRdb's copy carries only in-frame clones and drops some. Found here are 150,000 to 200,000 clones, around 79% of them singletons; the top ten hold over 11%. Sequenced sample: PBMCs. The receptor source for this set is a man between 45 and 60 years old in good health and CMV-seropositive.

The chain couples TRBV6-1 to TRBJ2-7, with 8 nucleotides matching TRBD2. Trimming removed 1 base from V and 3 bases from J; junction bases left unmatched: 11. From germline, CDR1 is MNHNS and CDR2 SASEGT. The CDR3 totals 17 residues. The CDR3 DNA sequence: TGTGCCAGCAGTGAAGGTTTAACTAGCGGTTACAACTACGAGCAGTACTTC. It specifies CASSEGLTSGYNYEQYF.

The chain uses TRBV7-2 and TRBJ2-2; D is uncertain. Per the germline V gene, CDR1 is SGHTA and CDR2 is FQGNSA. V was cut by 5 bases and J by 1 base, with 5 bases left in between. The CDR3 is 13 residues long. The CDR3 sequence is CASSLLNTGELFF. The CDR3 nucleotides read TGTGCCAGCAGCCTTCTGAACACCGGGGAGCTGTTTTTT.

The chain has TRBV4-3 and TRBJ2-2; 10 nucleotides line up with TRBD2. The germline CDR1 and CDR2 sequences are LGHNA and YSLEER. Germline trimming cut 0 bases from V and 4 bases from J; bases unmatched to any gene: 8. The CDR3 has 18 amino acids. CDR3 amino acids: CASSQDALAGASTGELFF. As DNA, the CDR3 is TGCGCCAGCAGCCAAGATGCGCTAGCGGGGGCTAGCACCGGGGAGCTGTTTTTT.

V is TRBV2 and J is TRBJ2-7, with 11 bases matching TRBD1. CDR1 and CDR2 (germline): SNHLY, FYNNEI. This CDR3 is built from 13 residues. V gave up 7 bases and J gave up 5 bases; unmatched junction bases: 4. The CDR3 coding sequence is TGTGCCAGCACTGCGGACAGGGGGCACGAGCAGTACTTC. Translated, it gives CASTADRGHEQYF.

V and J are TRBV18 and TRBJ2-5; D is undetermined. The CDR3 runs 15 residues. Trimming stripped 4 bases from V and 4 bases from J, with 16 bases between. Germline lookup yields CDR1 KGHSH and CDR2 LQKENI. CDR3: CASSLILTTGETQYF. CDR3 coding DNA: TGTGCCAGCTCACTGATCCTTACCACCGGAGAGACCCAGTACTTC.

The rearrangement uses TRBV5-1 and TRBJ1-1; D is ambiguous. The CDR3 runs to 15 residues. Germline V gene sequence: CDR1 SGHRS, CDR2 YFSETQ. Trimming cost V 1 base and J 0 bases, with 10 bases left between them. The chain's CDR3 is CASSLTGHLNTEAFF. The CDR3, as DNA: TGCGCCAGCAGCTTGACTGGGCACCTGAACACTGAAGCTTTCTTT.